Following are 9 T cell receptor beta chains from one sample sequenced in a study of radiotherapy plus CTLA-4 blockade in lung cancer. Clones were read by immunoSEQ multiplex PCR, and TCRdb kept only the in-frame ones, dropping some. The sample lists about 45,000 clones, approximately 73% occurring once. This specimen was peripheral blood, taken from a patient treated with radiotherapy plus ipilimumab. The receptor source for this set is a human donor with non-small cell lung cancer who had a complete response to radiotherapy plus ipilimumab.

The chain joins TRBV7-2 to TRBJ2-1, with 9 bases aligning to TRBD2. The CDR3 contains 13 residues. Germline V gene sequence: CDR1 SGHTA, CDR2 FQGNSA. Trimming took 5 bases from V and 9 from J; bases not matched to a gene: 5. The CDR3 loop reads CASSPIAGVEQFF. As DNA, the CDR3 is TGTGCCAGCAGCCCGATAGCGGGGGTTGAGCAGTTCTTC.

The chain joins TRBV7-2 to TRBJ2-5, with D unclear. The V gene lost 2 bases and the J gene lost 2 bases, with 9 bases spanning the gap. The length of the CDR3 is 14 residues. Germline V CDR1 and CDR2: SGHTA, FQGNSA. CDR3 nucleotide sequence: TGTGCCAGCAGCTTATCAAACTCACAAGAGACCCAGTACTTC. Translating it yields CASSLSNSQETQYF.

As regards this clone: The junction differs from germline at one of its ends, possibly a read error. Other DNA sequences from this sample encode an identical CDR3 as well. The V gene is TRBV30, the J gene TRBJ1-6; possibly TRBD1 for D (5 bases). This CDR3 comprises 15 residues. Germline CDR1 reads GTSNPN; CDR2 reads SVGIG (reference sequence). CDR3 sequence reads: CAWSVGHVYNSPLHF. The CDR3 DNA reads TGCGCCTGGAGTGTGGGGCACGTCTATAATTCCCCCCTCCACTTT.

This chain links TRBV28 with TRBJ1-5; D call uncertain. Per the germline V gene, CDR1 is MDHEN and CDR2 is SYDVKM. The CDR3 runs 17 residues. V lost 6 bases and J 1 base, leaving 19 bases between the germline ends. Here the CDR3 reads CASSPPFLSGSNQPQHF. CDR3 nucleotide sequence: TGTGCCAGCAGCCCGCCCTTTTTATCAGGAAGCAATCAGCCCCAGCATTTT.

V gene TRBV10-3 combines with J gene TRBJ1-1; D unclear. V shed 0 bases and J shed 7 bases, with 3 bases lying between them. Germline V CDR1 and CDR2: ENHRY, SYGVKD. The CDR3 has 11 residues. The CDR3 sequence: CAISESREAFF. For the CDR3, the DNA is TGTGCCATCAGTGAGTCTCGTGAAGCTTTCTTT.

This chain's CDR3 is CASSFGQGGDTGELFF. The CDR3 DNA reads TGTGCCAGCAGCTTTGGACAGGGGGGTGACACCGGGGAGCTGTTTTTT. V gene TRBV5-4 combines with J gene TRBJ2-2; 10 nucleotides align to TRBD1. Germline CDR1 SGHNT, CDR2 YYREEE (reference sequence). Unmatched junction bases numbered 4, after V lost 2 bases and J lost 3 bases. This CDR3 has 16 residues.

V usage is TRBV28 and J usage is TRBJ1-2; the match to TRBD1 covers 7 bases. CDR1 and CDR2 (germline): MDHEN, SYDVKM. The CDR3 is made up of 15 amino acids. Germline trimming cut 6 bases from V and 5 bases from J; bases unmatched to any gene: 12. Here the CDR3 reads CASRPTRTGVYGYTF. The CDR3 DNA reads TGTGCCAGCAGACCCACAAGGACAGGAGTTTATGGCTACACCTTC.

With regard to this clone: The sample contains more than one DNA sequence encoding this CDR3. This chain connects TRBV18 to TRBJ1-2, with D uncertain. The CDR3 sequence is 14 residues long. Germline V gene sequence: CDR1 KGHSH, CDR2 LQKENI. V dropped 0 bases and J dropped 0 bases, with 5 bases sitting between them. The CDR3 nucleotides read TGTGCCAGCTCACCACCGACAACTAACTATGGCTACACCTTC. Translation gives CASSPPTTNYGYTF.

The V gene is TRBV5-1, the J gene TRBJ2-1; D possibly corresponds to TRBD2 (5 bases). In germline, CDR1 is SGHRS, CDR2 YFSETQ. The CDR3 runs to 15 residues. With 5 bases removed from V and 1 base from J, the gap between germline ends came to 13 bases. The CDR3 DNA reads as TGCGCCAGCAGTCTATCGGGAAATTCCTACAATGAGCAGTTCTTC. Translated: CASSLSGNSYNEQFF.